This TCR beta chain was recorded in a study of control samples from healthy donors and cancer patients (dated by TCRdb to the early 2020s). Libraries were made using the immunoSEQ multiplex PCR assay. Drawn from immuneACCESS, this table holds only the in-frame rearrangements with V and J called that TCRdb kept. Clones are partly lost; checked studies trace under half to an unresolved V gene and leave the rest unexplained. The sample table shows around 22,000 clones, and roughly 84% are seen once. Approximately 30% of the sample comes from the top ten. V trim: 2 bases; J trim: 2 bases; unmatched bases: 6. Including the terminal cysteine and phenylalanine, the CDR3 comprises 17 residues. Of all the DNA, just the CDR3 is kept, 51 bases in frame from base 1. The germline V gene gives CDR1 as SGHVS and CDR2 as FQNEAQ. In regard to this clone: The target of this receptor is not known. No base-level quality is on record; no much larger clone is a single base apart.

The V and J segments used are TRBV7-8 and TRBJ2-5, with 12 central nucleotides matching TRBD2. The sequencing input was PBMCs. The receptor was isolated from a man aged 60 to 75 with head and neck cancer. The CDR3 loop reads CASSLPVLAGGQETQYF. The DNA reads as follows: TGTGCCAGCAGCTTACCCGTCCTAGCGGGGGGGCAAGAGACCCAGTACTTC. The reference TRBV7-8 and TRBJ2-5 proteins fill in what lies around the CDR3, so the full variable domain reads GAGVSQSPRYKVAKRGQDVALRCDPISGHVSLFWYQQALGQGPEFLTYFQNEAQLDKSGLPSDRFFAERPEGSVSTLKIQRTQQEDSAVYLCASSLPVLAGGQETQYFGPGTRLLVL.